One T cell receptor (beta chain) is described in this entry. Antigen unknown. The sample originates from a study of blood T cells in healthy people across ages. Overall study findings and caveats: Expanded clonotype changes were possibly confounded by unknown donor CMV status.

Germline assignment: CDR1 SGHTA and CDR2 FQGNSA. The V end lost 4 bases, the J end lost 3 bases, and 23 bases lay between the germline ends. The CDR3 consists of 18 residues. For the second PCR, which ran for about 7 to 11 cycles, a sample-barcoded 5' primer and a J-beta primer mix were used. TCRdb reprocessed the 5' RACE reads via MiXCR and lists one record per CDR3 protein. The sample lists 760,000 or so distinct CDR3 sequences, more than 20% seen once, with 9.4% in the top ten. The same data also contributed to another study, on T cells of mothers and their children.

The rearrangement joins TRBV7-2 to TRBJ2-3; perhaps TRBD2 as D (6 bases). Sequences were obtained from blood. The receptor was isolated from a boy aged 5-17 years in good health. CDR3 residues: CASSSPLGAGWGTDTQYF. In DNA form, the CDR3 reads TGTGCCAGCAGCTCCCCGCTCGGGGCGGGGTGGGGGACAGATACGCAGTATTTT.